Below, 32 T cell receptor beta chains from the same sample are listed, as sequenced in a study of blood T cell repertoires in COVID-19. Here immunoSEQ multiplex PCR was the method, and the copy in TCRdb shows in-frame clones only, minus some. Here the sample spans tens of thousands of clones, roughly 86% being singletons. The sequenced material came from peripheral blood. The receptors stem from a human donor in a cohort sampled during active COVID-19.

The gene calls are TRBV3-1 (or the pseudogene TRBV3-2) and TRBJ2-3, with TRBD2 matching 11 bases. The V segment lost 2 bases and the J segment 5 bases; nucleotides outside the gene matches: 3. From germline, CDR1 is LGHDT and CDR2 YNNKEL (reference sequence). This CDR3 contains 15 residues. The CDR3 DNA reads as TGTGCCAGCAGCCAATGGCTAGCGGGAGGAGATACGCAGTATTTT. Protein product: CASSQWLAGGDTQYF.

V usage is TRBV5-1 and J usage is TRBJ1-2; D might be TRBD1 (6 bases). V was clipped by 4 bases and J by 6 bases, with 13 bases between them. Germline V gene lookup returns CDR1 SGHRS and CDR2 YFSETQ. The CDR3 has 13 amino acids. CDR3 nucleotide sequence: TGCGCCAGCAGCGGCTCAGGGGTCCATGGCTACACCTTC. Translation: CASSGSGVHGYTF.

The chain joins TRBV9 to TRBJ2-7, with a possible D match to TRBD1 (6 bases). This CDR3 comprises 14 residues. Trimming pared 0 bases from V and 3 bases from J, leaving 10 bases between. CDR1 and CDR2 (germline): SGDLS, YYNGEE. The CDR3 loop is CASSVEGGSYEQYF. For the CDR3, the DNA is TGTGCCAGCAGCGTAGAAGGGGGAAGCTACGAGCAGTACTTC.

The CDR3 here is CASSLAVGAVAGELFF. The CDR3, as DNA: TGTGCCAGCAGCTTAGCGGTGGGGGCAGTTGCCGGGGAGCTGTTTTTT. The V and J genes are TRBV7-9 and TRBJ2-2; D possibly corresponds to TRBD1 (6 bases). Germline values: CDR1 SEHNR, CDR2 FQNEAQ (reference sequence). Trimming took 0 bases from V and 6 from J, leaving 14 bases between them. The CDR3 sequence is 16 residues long. The complete variable domain, with remaining parts taken from reference TRBV7-9 and TRBJ2-2, reads DTGVSQNPRHKITKRGQNVTFRCDPISEHNRLYWYRQTLGQGPEFLTYFQNEAQLEKSRLLSDRFSAERPKGSFSTLEIQRTEQGDSAMYLCASSLAVGAVAGELFFGEGSRLTVL.

The sample holds one count of this clone. The chain employs TRBV13 and TRBJ2-5; D gene ambiguous. The germline CDR1 and CDR2 sequences are PRHDT and FYEKMQ (reference sequence). The CDR3 runs to 15 residues. Deletions cut 5 bases from V and 3 bases from J, with 16 bases between. The DNA for the CDR3 is TGTGCCAGCAGCCTAGTTGGCGGAGCCAAAGAGACCCAGTACTTC. Translated: CASSLVGGAKETQYF.

This sequence joins TRBV9 and TRBJ2-7; 9 nucleotides align to TRBD2. The CDR3 covers 17 residues. The ends lost 0 bases at V and 1 base at J; junction bases unmatched: 8. Per the germline V gene, CDR1 is SGDLS and CDR2 is YYNGEE. The CDR3 DNA is TGTGCCAGCAGCGTAGATTACAGGACTAGCGATTCCTACGAGCAGTACTTC. It is translated as CASSVDYRTSDSYEQYF.

The chain employs TRBV5-1 and TRBJ2-1, with a weak D call TRBD1 (6 bases). The germline CDR1 and CDR2 sequences are SGHRS and YFSETQ. Trimming left V 2 bases short and J 1 base short, with 10 bases between. The CDR3 length is 15 residues. In DNA form, the CDR3 reads TGCGCCAGCAGCTTAATAGGGGGATCCTACAATGAGCAGTTCTTC. Protein: CASSLIGGSYNEQFF.

The chain joins TRBV6-6 to TRBJ2-1; TRBD2 matches at 8 bases. The germline V gene encodes CDR1 MNHNY and CDR2 SVGAGI (reference sequence). V lost 2 bases to trimming and J lost 5 bases; unmatched junction nucleotides: 5. The CDR3 sequence is 15 residues long. The CDR3 DNA reads TGTGCCAGCAGTTACGGCGGGAGGACACACAATGAGCAGTTCTTC. Amino acids: CASSYGGRTHNEQFF.

The chain employs TRBV5-1 and TRBJ2-1, with 7 positions matching TRBD2. Germline CDR1 is SGHRS and CDR2 is YFSETQ. J lost 7 bases, V lost 4 bases, and 5 bases had no gene match. This CDR3 is built from 13 residues. CDR3 amino acids: CASSPREVNEQFF. For the CDR3, the DNA is TGCGCCAGCAGCCCACGGGAGGTAAATGAGCAGTTCTTC.

This chain connects TRBV15 to TRBJ2-1; D call uncertain. Germline CDR1 is LNHNV and CDR2 is YYDKDF (reference sequence). V lost 0 bases, J lost 7 bases, and 16 bases lay in between. This CDR3 has 16 amino acids. CDR3 nucleotides: TGTGCCACCAGCAGAGAGGGCAGCTCGAGTAGAAATGAGCAGTTCTTC. Protein sequence: CATSREGSSSRNEQFF.

This clone was seen a handful of times. The rearrangement uses TRBV7-2 and TRBJ1-5, with 8 bases identical to TRBD1. CDR1 SGHTA and CDR2 FQGNSA come from the germline V gene. CDR3 size: 15 residues. The V gene end was trimmed by 4 bases and the J gene end by 4 bases; junction bases not matched to a gene: 6. This chain's CDR3 is CASSSDRVGNQPQHF. The CDR3 bases are TGTGCCAGCAGCTCGGACAGGGTAGGGAATCAGCCCCAGCATTTT. Full variable domain (missing parts from reference TRBV7-2 and TRBJ1-5): GAGVSQSPSNKVTEKGKDVELRCDPISGHTALYWYRQSLGQGLEFLIYFQGNSAPDKSGLPSDRFSAERTGGSVSTLTIQRTQQEDSAVYLCASSSDRVGNQPQHFGDGTRLSIL.

The CDR3 bases are TGCGCCAGCAGTGGACAGACTGTGAACACTGAAGCTTTCTTT. Residues: CASSGQTVNTEAFF. The rearrangement joins TRBV5-1 to TRBJ1-1; TRBD1 might be the D (6 bases). The germline V gene encodes CDR1 SGHRS and CDR2 YFSETQ. V was clipped by 5 bases and J by 0 bases, with 11 bases between them. The CDR3 contains 14 residues. The variable domain in full, completed from reference TRBV5-1 and TRBJ1-1, reads KAGVTQTPRYLIKTRGQQVTLSCSPISGHRSVSWYQQTPGQGLQFLFEYFSETQRNKGNFPGRFSGRQFSNSRSEMNVSTLELGDSALYLCASSGQTVNTEAFFGQGTRLTVV.

This clone was seen only a few times. The J gene is TRBJ2-7, the V gene TRBV9; 12 positions agree with TRBD2. Unmatched junction bases numbered 0, after V lost 0 bases and J lost 2 bases. The CDR3 totals 15 residues. From germline, CDR1 is SGDLS and CDR2 YYNGEE. CDR3 sequence reads: CASSVGLAGAYEQYF. CDR3 DNA: TGTGCCAGCAGCGTAGGACTAGCGGGAGCCTACGAGCAGTACTTC. Using reference TRBV9 and TRBJ2-7 for the parts outside the CDR3, the full variable domain is DSGVTQTPKHLITATGQRVTLRCSPRSGDLSVYWYQQSLDQGLQFLIQYYNGEERAKGNILERFSAQQFPDLHSELNLSSLELGDSALYFCASSVGLAGAYEQYFGPGTRLTVT.

This CDR3 is CSVFPRAGDTQYF. The DNA for the CDR3 is TGCAGCGTATTCCCTCGGGCGGGAGATACGCAGTATTTT. The chain joins TRBV29-1 to TRBJ2-3; the D gene is possibly TRBD2 (5 bases). The CDR3 sequence is 13 residues long. V was cut by 6 bases and J by 5 bases, with 15 bases left in between. Germline values: CDR1 SQVTM, CDR2 ANQGSEA.

The chain combines TRBV18 with TRBJ2-7; possible D gene TRBD2, 6 bases. V was pared by 5 bases and J by 3 bases, with 14 bases between. CDR3 length: 14 residues. From germline, CDR1 is KGHSH and CDR2 LQKENI. The CDR3 sequence is CASSSTSTNYEQYF. In nucleotides, the CDR3 is TGTGCCAGCTCATCAACTAGCACGAACTACGAGCAGTACTTC.

This chain connects TRBV19 to TRBJ2-2; no clear D gene. Trimming left V 3 bases short and J 5 bases short, with 4 bases between. There are 12 residues in the CDR3. The germline V gene has CDR1 LNHDA and CDR2 SQIVND (reference sequence). CDR3 loop: CASSIRTGELFF. CDR3 coding DNA: TGTGCCAGTAGTATCAGAACCGGGGAGCTGTTTTTT.

V usage is TRBV5-4 and J usage is TRBJ1-4, with D possibly TRBD1 on 5 matching bases. The germline CDR1 and CDR2 sequences are SGHNT and YYREEE (reference sequence). The CDR3 is made up of 14 amino acids. V was cut by 0 bases and J by 4 bases, with 7 bases left in between. CDR3 sequence: CASSLGQLNEKLFF. Here the CDR3 DNA reads TGTGCCAGCAGCTTGGGACAGCTTAATGAAAAACTGTTTTTT.

J is TRBJ2-1 and V is TRBV5-1; 11 bases are a match to TRBD2. Trimming cost V 4 bases and J 7 bases; bases outside gene matches: 7. The CDR3 contains 15 residues. Germline V gene data show CDR1 as SGHRS and CDR2 as YFSETQ. The CDR3 sequence: CASSLLAGGNNEQFF. In nucleotides, the CDR3 is TGCGCCAGCAGCCTCCTAGCGGGAGGAAATAATGAGCAGTTCTTC.

This chain connects TRBV25-1 to TRBJ1-3, with D unresolved. There are 14 residues in the CDR3. Germline values: CDR1 MGHDK, CDR2 SYGVNS. Deletions cut 1 base from V and 4 bases from J, with 8 bases between. The CDR3 is CASSESGWGNTIYF. The DNA for the CDR3 is TGTGCCAGCAGTGAATCGGGGTGGGGAAACACCATATATTTT.

The V gene is TRBV5-5, the J gene TRBJ1-6, with D possibly matching TRBD1 (6 bases). The CDR3 contains 16 residues. The V end was cut by 3 bases, the J end by 7 bases, with 17 bases between. Germline CDR1 SGHKS, CDR2 YYEKEE (reference sequence). The chain's CDR3 is CASSSSGTKRNSPLHF. In nucleotides, the CDR3 is TGTGCCAGCAGCTCATCCGGGACAAAACGGAATTCACCCCTCCACTTT.

The J gene is TRBJ2-3, the V gene TRBV6-2 or TRBV6-3, with D possibly matching TRBD2 (6 bases). The CDR3 is 15 residues long. Trimming took off 4 bases at V and 5 bases at J, with 16 bases between the two ends. CDR1 is MNHEY, CDR2 SVGEGT, per germline. CDR3 residues: CASSLAVPRKDTQYF. The CDR3 DNA reads as TGTGCCAGCAGTTTAGCGGTCCCGAGGAAAGATACGCAGTATTTT.

The rearrangement uses TRBV4-1 and TRBJ1-6, with D hard to call. The germline CDR1 and CDR2 sequences are MGHRA and YSYEKL. The CDR3 length is 15 residues. V was pared by 1 base and J by 6 bases, with 10 bases between. The chain's CDR3 is CASSQVGGVNSPLHF. CDR3 sequence (DNA): TGCGCCAGCAGCCAAGTCGGCGGAGTTAATTCACCCCTCCACTTT.

This sequence joins TRBV9 and TRBJ1-1; a weak D match, TRBD1 (5 bases). Germline V gene sequence: CDR1 SGDLS, CDR2 YYNGEE. Trimming removed 0 bases at V and 0 bases at J, with 6 bases between. The CDR3 contains 14 residues. CDR3 sequence reads: CASSVAGVNTEAFF. The CDR3 bases are TGTGCCAGCAGCGTAGCGGGGGTGAACACTGAAGCTTTCTTT.

V and J are TRBV4-2 and TRBJ1-4, with D perhaps TRBD1 (6 bases). This CDR3 has 16 residues. Deletions cut 1 base from V and 0 bases from J, with 9 bases between. Germline CDR1 is LGHNA and CDR2 is YNFKEQ. CDR3 region: CASSQAGQTTNEKLFF. Written as DNA, the CDR3 is TGTGCCAGCAGCCAAGCTGGACAGACAACTAATGAAAAACTGTTTTTT.

The chain uses TRBV19 and TRBJ2-4, with D possibly TRBD2 on 6 matching bases. In germline, CDR1 is LNHDA, CDR2 SQIVND (reference sequence). This CDR3 contains 15 residues. V was trimmed by 3 bases and J by 6 bases, leaving 15 bases between them. Written as DNA, the CDR3 is TGTGCCAGTAGTATTCCGGGACTGACCTTAAACATTCAGTACTTC. It encodes CASSIPGLTLNIQYF. The full variable domain, with the rest looked up from reference TRBV19 and TRBJ2-4, is DGGITQSPKYLFRKEGQNVTLSCEQNLNHDAMYWYRQDPGQGLRLIYYSQIVNDFQKGDIAEGYSVSREKKESFPLTVTSAQKNPTAFYLCASSIPGLTLNIQYFGAGTRLSVL.

The genes are TRBV27 and TRBJ2-3, with D maybe TRBD2 (5 bases). CDR1 and CDR2 (germline): MNHEY, SMNVEV (reference sequence). The CDR3 length is 15 residues. The germline V and J ends were trimmed by 3 bases and 2 bases, with 12 bases remaining between them. The CDR3 DNA reads TGTGCCAGCAGTTTCCGGGATCCTTCCACAGATACGCAGTATTTT. This sequence encodes CASSFRDPSTDTQYF.

The chain employs TRBV7-2 and TRBJ2-7; no firm D call. The germline V gene encodes CDR1 SGHTA and CDR2 FQGNSA. V gave up 6 bases and J gave up 0 bases, with 9 bases separating them. The CDR3 has 13 residues. The CDR3 region is CASSSVSSYEQYF. The CDR3 coding sequence is TGTGCCAGCAGTTCCGTTAGCTCCTACGAGCAGTACTTC.

This clone was found once. V gene TRBV18 combines with J gene TRBJ1-4, with 7 positions matching TRBD1. With V trimmed by 0 bases and J by 7 bases, 20 bases remained unmatched. Germline CDR1 and CDR2: KGHSH and LQKENI. CDR3 length equals 20 residues. The CDR3 spells CASSPPEFQGVSRRSEKLFF. CDR3 DNA sequence: TGTGCCAGCTCACCACCAGAATTCCAGGGGGTTTCCCGTAGGAGTGAAAAACTGTTTTTT.

The chain employs TRBV7-3 and TRBJ2-1; a possible D gene is TRBD2 (7 bases). The CDR3 totals 17 residues. Germline CDR1 and CDR2: SGHTA and FQGTGA. The V end lost 5 bases, the J end lost 3 bases, and 20 bases lay between the germline ends. CDR3: CASSPFSGGPVYNEQFF. The CDR3 nucleotides are TGTGCCAGCAGCCCCTTCTCGGGGGGCCCGGTCTACAATGAGCAGTTCTTC.

The V gene is TRBV7-8, the J gene TRBJ1-2, with a tentative D call TRBD1 (5 bases). CDR3 length: 13 amino acids. Germline CDR1 SGHVS, CDR2 FQNEAQ. The V gene lost 3 bases and the J gene lost 10 bases, with 15 bases spanning the gap. CDR3 in DNA: TGTGCCAGCAGCTTTTCAGGGAAGACAACCTACACCTTC. It codes for CASSFSGKTTYTF.

This chain uses TRBV20-1 with TRBJ2-5; D is uncertain. The CDR3 is 11 amino acids. Germline V CDR1 and CDR2: DFQATT, SNEGSKA (reference sequence). The V and J ends lost 2 bases and 5 bases respectively, with 6 bases between them. DNA for the CDR3: TGCAGTGCTAGAAAGCTTGAGACCCAGTACTTC. Its protein is CSARKLETQYF.

The rearrangement joins TRBV15 to TRBJ2-7, with 11 bases identical to TRBD1. The germline gives CDR1 LNHNV, CDR2 YYDKDF (reference sequence). V gave up 2 bases and J gave up 6 bases; unmatched junction bases: 6. This CDR3 is built from 15 residues. CDR3 DNA: TGTGCCACCAGCAGAACCGGGACAGGGGGGAGCGAGCAGTACTTC. Amino acids: CATSRTGTGGSEQYF.